This is a list of T cell receptor beta chains from one sample in a study of CD4 T cells in relation to SARS-CoV-2 and coronaviruses. Assay: immunoSEQ multiplex PCR; the TCRdb copy retains only in-frame clones and omits some. The sample consists of approximately 70,000 clones, approximately 93% of them appearing once. Sequencing used naive CD4+ T cells from PBMCs. The receptors were gathered from a human donor in good health. The CDR3 runs from the conserved cysteine through the conserved F or W. D genes are given only for firm matches. Only some rows state a clone size, as once, few, many or a class for expanded clones.

d_call: NA
v_call: TRBV2
j_call: TRBJ1-5
clone_size: few
cdr3_aa: CASSEGTRSQPQHF
cdr3_nt: TGTGCCAGCAGTGAAGGGACCCGAAGTCAGCCCCAGCATTTT

d_call: NA
v_call: TRBV6-4
j_call: TRBJ1-2
clone_size: NA
cdr3_aa: CASSGGVGYTF
cdr3_nt: TGTGCCAGCAGTGGAGGGGTAGGCTACACCTTC

d_call: TRBD2
v_call: TRBV11-2
j_call: TRBJ2-5
clone_size: NA
cdr3_aa: CASLLGTSGRDAQYF
cdr3_nt: TGTGCCAGCCTTTTAGGGACTAGCGGGAGGGACGCCCAGTACTTC

d_call: NA
v_call: TRBV7-2
j_call: TRBJ1-1
clone_size: NA
cdr3_aa: CASSLTVNTEAFF
cdr3_nt: TGTGCCAGCAGCTTAACTGTGAACACTGAAGCTTTCTTT

d_call: NA
v_call: TRBV5-6
j_call: TRBJ2-7
clone_size: NA
cdr3_aa: CASSSWSGGEQYF
cdr3_nt: TGTGCCAGCAGCTCTTGGTCCGGGGGTGAGCAGTACTTC

d_call: NA
v_call: TRBV6-5
j_call: TRBJ2-5
clone_size: NA
cdr3_aa: CASQPNRGGETQYF
cdr3_nt: TGTGCCAGCCAACCTAACAGGGGAGGAGAGACCCAGTACTTC

d_call: TRBD2
v_call: TRBV6-1
j_call: TRBJ2-1
clone_size: NA
cdr3_aa: CASSGGLAGGGYNEQFF
cdr3_nt: TGTGCCAGCAGTGGGGGACTAGCGGGAGGGGGATACAATGAGCAGTTCTTC

d_call: NA
v_call: TRBV11-2
j_call: TRBJ2-7
clone_size: NA
cdr3_aa: CASSLAREPRYEQYF
cdr3_nt: TGTGCCAGCAGCTTAGCGAGAGAGCCCCGCTACGAGCAGTACTTC

d_call: TRBD2
v_call: TRBV2
j_call: TRBJ2-2
clone_size: NA
cdr3_aa: CASSPGTMNTGELFF
cdr3_nt: TGTGCCAGCAGTCCCGGGACTATGAACACCGGGGAGCTGTTTTTT

d_call: TRBD1
v_call: TRBV5-1
j_call: TRBJ1-1
clone_size: NA
cdr3_aa: CASSLDAAGTAMNTEAFF
cdr3_nt: TGCGCCAGCAGCTTGGACGCGGCCGGGACAGCTATGAACACTGAAGCTTTCTTT

d_call: NA
v_call: TRBV5-1
j_call: TRBJ1-1
clone_size: NA
cdr3_aa: CASSLETNTEAFF
cdr3_nt: TGCGCCAGCAGCTTGGAGACGAACACTGAAGCTTTCTTT

d_call: TRBD1
v_call: TRBV6-9
j_call: TRBJ1-5
clone_size: NA
cdr3_aa: CASSYYGTGTKVDQPQHF
cdr3_nt: TGTGCCAGCAGTTATTACGGGACAGGGACGAAGGTGGATCAGCCCCAGCATTTT

d_call: TRBD1
v_call: TRBV2
j_call: TRBJ1-2
clone_size: NA
cdr3_aa: CASRERNRGAGYGYTF
cdr3_nt: TGTGCCAGCAGAGAGAGGAACAGGGGCGCTGGCTATGGCTACACCTTC

d_call: NA
v_call: TRBV25-1
j_call: TRBJ2-4
clone_size: once
cdr3_aa: CASSVGGAVIQYF
cdr3_nt: TGTGCCAGCAGTGTAGGGGGGGCGGTCATTCAGTACTTC

d_call: NA
v_call: TRBV5-1
j_call: TRBJ1-1
clone_size: NA
cdr3_aa: CASSPVLGRRTEAFF
cdr3_nt: TGCGCCAGCAGCCCAGTCCTGGGAAGACGGACTGAAGCTTTCTTT

d_call: NA
v_call: TRBV10-3
j_call: TRBJ2-3
clone_size: NA
cdr3_aa: CAIEVADTQYF
cdr3_nt: TGTGCCATCGAAGTAGCGGATACGCAGTATTTT

d_call: NA
v_call: TRBV7-3
j_call: TRBJ2-3
clone_size: NA
cdr3_aa: CASSLRAGMADTQYF
cdr3_nt: TGTGCCAGCAGCTTAAGGGCGGGAATGGCAGATACGCAGTATTTT

d_call: TRBD1
v_call: TRBV25-1
j_call: TRBJ2-1
clone_size: few
cdr3_aa: CASSMRRTGRLEQFF
cdr3_nt: TGTGCCAGCAGTATGAGACGGACAGGCCGCCTCGAGCAGTTCTTC

d_call: TRBD1
v_call: TRBV5-1
j_call: TRBJ2-7
clone_size: NA
cdr3_aa: CASSGGQGLAYEQYF
cdr3_nt: TGCGCCAGCAGCGGTGGACAGGGGCTAGCCTACGAGCAGTACTTC

d_call: NA
v_call: TRBV28
j_call: TRBJ2-2
clone_size: NA
cdr3_aa: CASSFMGRELFF
cdr3_nt: TGTGCCAGCAGTTTTATGGGGCGGGAGCTGTTTTTT

d_call: TRBD2
v_call: TRBV18
j_call: TRBJ2-5
clone_size: NA
cdr3_aa: CASSSTAGEETQYF
cdr3_nt: TGTGCCAGCTCATCCACTGCGGGGGAGGAGACCCAGTACTTC

d_call: NA
v_call: TRBV7-9
j_call: TRBJ2-2
clone_size: NA
cdr3_aa: CASSLTGSVLGTGELFF
cdr3_nt: TGTGCCAGCAGCTTAACCGGGAGCGTCTTAGGGACCGGGGAGCTGTTTTTT

d_call: NA
v_call: TRBV6-5
j_call: TRBJ1-6
clone_size: NA
cdr3_aa: CASGASSYNSPLHF
cdr3_nt: TGTGCCAGCGGAGCCAGCTCCTATAATTCACCCCTCCACTTT

d_call: TRBD1
v_call: TRBV28
j_call: TRBJ2-4
clone_size: NA
cdr3_aa: CASGQGAVGKNIQYF
cdr3_nt: TGTGCCAGCGGACAGGGGGCGGTGGGCAAAAACATTCAGTACTTC